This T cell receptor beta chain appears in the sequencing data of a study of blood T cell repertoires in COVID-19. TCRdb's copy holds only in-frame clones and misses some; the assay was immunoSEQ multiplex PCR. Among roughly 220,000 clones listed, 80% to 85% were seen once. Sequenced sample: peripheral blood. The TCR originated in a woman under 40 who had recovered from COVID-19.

CDR3 coding DNA: TGTGCCGGAGGAGCGGGACTTATGTCTTCGGAGACCCAGTACTTC. Its protein product is CAGGAGLMSSETQYF. V usage is TRBV30 and J usage is TRBJ2-5; 7 nucleotides match TRBD2. Germline V CDR1 and CDR2: GTSNPN, SVGIG (reference sequence). CDR3 length equals 15 residues. V lost 8 bases and J lost 5; bases outside the gene matches: 17.